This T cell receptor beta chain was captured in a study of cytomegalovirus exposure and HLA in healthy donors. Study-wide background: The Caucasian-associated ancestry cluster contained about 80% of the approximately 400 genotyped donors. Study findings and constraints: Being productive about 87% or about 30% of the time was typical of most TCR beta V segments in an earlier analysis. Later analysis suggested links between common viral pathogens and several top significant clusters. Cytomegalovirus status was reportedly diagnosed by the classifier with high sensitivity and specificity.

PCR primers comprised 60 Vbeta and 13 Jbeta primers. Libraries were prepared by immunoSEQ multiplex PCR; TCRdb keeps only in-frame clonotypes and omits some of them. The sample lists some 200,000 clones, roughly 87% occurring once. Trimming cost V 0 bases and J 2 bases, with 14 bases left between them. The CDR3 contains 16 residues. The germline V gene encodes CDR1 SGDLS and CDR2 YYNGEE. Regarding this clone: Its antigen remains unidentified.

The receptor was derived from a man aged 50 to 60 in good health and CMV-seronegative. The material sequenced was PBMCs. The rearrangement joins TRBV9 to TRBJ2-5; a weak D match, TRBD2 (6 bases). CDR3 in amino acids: CASSVAGAGRQETQYF. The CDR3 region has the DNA TGTGCCAGCAGCGTAGCTGGGGCGGGGAGACAAGAGACCCAGTACTTC.